This T cell receptor (beta chain) comes out of a study of blood T cell repertoires in COVID-19. Looking at the study overall: The United States, Italy and Spain provided the acute and convalescent COVID-19 samples. In each case, the material was cDNA or gDNA derived from T cells, B-cell-depleted T cells, or PBMCs.

This clone was counted a single time. There are 17 residues in the CDR3. The J segment lost 0 bases and the V segment lost 3 bases, leaving 4 bases of the junction unmatched. CDR1 SGHNT and CDR2 YYREEE come from the germline V gene (reference sequence). As originally analysed: Researchers report that nucleated cell counts were estimated from reference gene primer amplification. The assay was immunoSEQ multiplex PCR, and TCRdb's table has in-frame clones only and misses some. V, J and clone size reflect that table, while D and trimming were determined from the DNA. The repertoire includes 150,000 to 200,000 clones, around 77% of them detected once, and roughly 3.1% sits in the top ten.

Sequencing used peripheral blood. The chain recombines TRBV5-4 with TRBJ2-2; 11 bases are a match to TRBD2. The source is a man between 70 and 80 years old with acute or convalescent COVID-19. The CDR3 bases are TGTGCCAGCAGCTCGGGGGGACTAGCGGCGAACACCGGGGAGCTGTTTTTT. Its translation: CASSSGGLAANTGELFF. Variable domain in full (rest from reference TRBV5-4 and TRBJ2-2): ETGVTQSPTHLIKTRGQQVTLRCSSQSGHNTVSWYQQALGQGPQFIFQYYREEENGRGNFPPRFSGLQFPNYSSELNVNALELDDSALYLCASSSGGLAANTGELFFGEGSRLTVL.